The 22 T cell receptor beta chains presented below share a single source sample, sequenced in a study of blood T cells in healthy people across ages. Primers used in a second PCR of roughly 6 to 11 cycles were a sample-barcoded 5' primer and a J-beta primer mix. MiXCR was run by TCRdb on the 5' RACE reads, yielding one entry per CDR3 protein. Of approximately 760,000 distinct CDR3 sequences listed, 20% to 30% were seen once; the top ten hold more than 7.5%. The same specimen was also included in a second study, on T cells of mothers and their children.

Sequenced input: blood. The receptors come from a boy aged 5 to 17 in good health.

V is TRBV24-1 and J is TRBJ2-7; the match to TRBD2 covers 7 bases. The CDR3 has 15 residues. V was pared by 2 bases and J by 3 bases, with 6 bases of the junction left unmatched. Germline assignment: CDR1 KGHDR and CDR2 SFDVKD. DNA for the CDR3: TGTGCCACCAGTGATTCTAGCGGTACAGACTACGAGCAGTACTTC. This encodes CATSDSSGTDYEQYF.

V and J are TRBV7-6 and TRBJ2-1; D is possibly TRBD1 (6 bases). The DNA end lines up better with TRBJ2-7; the J call may be wrong. CDR3 length equals 14 residues. Germline CDR1 SGHVS, CDR2 FNYEAQ. The CDR3: CASSPYQGSYEQYF. In DNA, the CDR3 is TGTGCCAGCAGCCCCTATCAGGGGAGCTACGAGCAGTACTTC.

V usage is TRBV5-1 and J usage is TRBJ1-5, with D uncertain. Per germline, CDR1 SGHRS and CDR2 YFSETQ. Trimming stripped 5 bases from V and 7 bases from J, with 19 bases between. The CDR3 is made up of 15 amino acids. This CDR3 is CASSIDPGRLQPQHF. CDR3 DNA: TGCGCCAGCAGTATCGACCCTGGACGGTTGCAGCCCCAGCATTTT.

This clonotype was seen more than once but under ten times. The J gene is TRBJ2-6, the V gene TRBV6-5; D uncertain. CDR3 length: 12 residues. Per germline, CDR1 MNHEY and CDR2 SVGAGI. Between the trimmed V and J ends, which lost 8 bases and 2 bases, there was a span of 4 bases. CDR3 sequence (DNA): TGTGCCAGCGGACCTGGGGCCAACGTCCTGACTTTC. Its translation: CASGPGANVLTF.

V gene TRBV19 combines with J gene TRBJ2-1, with D maybe TRBD1 (7 bases). V lost 5 bases to trimming and J lost 4 bases, with 18 bases between them. Germline CDR1 is LNHDA and CDR2 is SQIVND (reference sequence). The CDR3 is 16 amino acids. CDR3 nucleotides: TGTGCCAGTAGTCCGGGGGTAACAGGGGATTACAATGAGCAGTTCTTC. Residues: CASSPGVTGDYNEQFF.

The V call is TRBV14, the J call TRBJ1-4; 7 nucleotides match TRBD1. Per the germline V gene, CDR1 is SGHDN and CDR2 is FVKESK. V lost 3 bases to trimming and J lost 10 bases; unmatched junction nucleotides: 8. CDR3 size: 14 residues. In nucleotides, the CDR3 is TGTGCCAGCAGCCAGGATCCGACAGGGCGAAAACTGTTTTTT. It is translated as CASSQDPTGRKLFF.

This clonotype was detected a few times. The genes are TRBV7-2 and TRBJ2-1, with a tentative D call TRBD1 (5 bases). CDR3 length: 16 residues. Per germline, CDR1 SGHTA and CDR2 FQGNSA. V shed 0 bases and J shed 6 bases, with 15 bases lying between them. This chain's CDR3 is CASSLANRQSGNEQFF. The DNA for the CDR3 is TGTGCCAGCAGCTTAGCGAACAGGCAGTCAGGCAATGAGCAGTTCTTC.

This clonotype was detected only a few times. V gene TRBV28 combines with J gene TRBJ2-5, with D unclear. Germline assignment: CDR1 MDHEN and CDR2 SYDVKM. The CDR3 totals 17 residues. V was cut by 1 base and J by 2 bases, with 17 bases left in between. CDR3 region: CASSLLRAQQVQETQYF. The DNA for the CDR3 is TGTGCCAGCAGTTTATTACGGGCCCAGCAGGTTCAAGAGACCCAGTACTTC.

The V call is TRBV6-2 or TRBV6-3, the J call TRBJ1-1; D is possibly TRBD1 (5 bases). Trimming shortened V by 6 bases and J by 7 bases, and 15 bases separated the two germline ends. The CDR3 length is 13 residues. CDR1 is MNHEY and CDR2 is SVGEGT in the germline V gene. CDR3 sequence (DNA): TGTGCCAGCAGACCGGGGGTCCAGGTTGAAGCTTTCTTT. It codes for CASRPGVQVEAFF.

This chain joins TRBV5-1 and TRBJ2-1; D uncertain. The J call may be in error: the DNA end matches TRBJ2-7 better. This CDR3 has 12 amino acids. Germline V gene sequence: CDR1 SGHRS, CDR2 YFSETQ. The CDR3 spells CASSREDYEQYF. CDR3 DNA sequence: TGCGCCAGCAGCAGAGAAGATTACGAGCAGTACTTC.

The chain recombines TRBV27 with TRBJ2-7; unclear D gene. The germline V gene has CDR1 MNHEY and CDR2 SMNVEV (reference sequence). The CDR3 is made up of 14 amino acids. Trimming removed 6 bases from V and 3 bases from J, with 15 bases in between. DNA for the CDR3: TGTGCCAGCAGCTCAGGTCTGCACGGCTACGAGCAGTACTTC. Encoded protein: CASSSGLHGYEQYF.

The V gene is TRBV20-1, the J gene TRBJ2-5, with D unclear. The CDR3 totals 13 residues. With 1 base removed from V and 2 bases from J, the gap between germline ends came to 8 bases. CDR1 and CDR2 from the germline V gene are DFQATT and SNEGSKA (reference sequence). CDR3 DNA sequence: TGCAGTGCTAGAGTTACAACGCAAGAGACCCAGTACTTC. It translates to CSARVTTQETQYF.

This clonotype was seen a handful of times. This chain uses TRBV12-3 or TRBV12-4 with TRBJ2-5; D gene unclear. The end of the DNA is better explained by TRBJ2-1, so the J call may be wrong. The CDR3 contains 14 residues. CDR3 amino acids: CASRPDVSYNEQFF. Written as DNA, the CDR3 is TGTGCCAGCCGTCCCGACGTAAGCTACAATGAGCAGTTCTTC.

This clonotype was seen only a few times. V gene TRBV5-1 combines with J gene TRBJ2-5; D not certain. This CDR3 comprises 11 residues. V was trimmed by 5 bases and J by 7 bases, leaving 9 bases between them. Germline lookup yields CDR1 SGHRS and CDR2 YFSETQ. The CDR3 reads CASSRMGTQYF. The DNA of the CDR3 is TGCGCCAGCAGTCGGATGGGGACCCAGTACTTC.

This clonotype was detected once. V and J are TRBV20-1 and TRBJ2-1; D is uncertain. The CDR3 length is 14 residues. The V end lost 6 bases, the J end lost 0 bases, and 12 bases lay between the germline ends. Per germline, CDR1 DFQATT and CDR2 SNEGSKA (reference sequence). CDR3 bases: TGCAGTGCGCCAAGCGTATCCTCCTACAATGAGCAGTTCTTC. Its protein is CSAPSVSSYNEQFF.

The table lists this clonotype with a few counts. In nucleotides, the CDR3 is TGCGCCAGCAGCGAGGGGACAGTCGGCGGCTACACCTTC. As protein: CASSEGTVGGYTF. J is TRBJ1-2 and V is TRBV5-1, with 7 positions matching TRBD1. The V and J ends lost 4 bases and 8 bases, in that order; junction bases with no gene match: 8. This CDR3 region has 13 residues. CDR1 is SGHRS and CDR2 is YFSETQ in the germline V gene.

J is TRBJ1-3 and V is TRBV29-1, with D perhaps TRBD1 (5 bases). The CDR3 has 13 amino acids. Trimming cost V 8 bases and J 3 bases, with 14 bases left between them. Looked up from germline, CDR1 is SQVTM and CDR2 is ANQGSEA. The CDR3 here is CSTLAGVGNTIYF. DNA for the CDR3: TGCAGCACCCTGGCGGGGGTTGGAAACACCATATATTTT.

This chain links TRBV14 with TRBJ2-5; D unresolved. With the DNA end fitting TRBJ2-7 better, the J assignment may be wrong. The CDR3 runs 15 residues. CDR1 is SGHDN and CDR2 is FVKESK in the germline V gene. This CDR3 reads CASSQDAYVLYEQYF. In DNA, the CDR3 is TGTGCCAGCAGCCAAGATGCCTACGTCCTCTACGAGCAGTACTTC.

The rearrangement joins TRBV7-2 to TRBJ2-5; a weak D match, TRBD2 (6 bases). The CDR3 totals 15 residues. Trimming removed 5 bases from V and 2 bases from J, with 15 bases in between. CDR1 and CDR2 from the germline V gene are SGHTA and FQGNSA. The CDR3 DNA is TGTGCCAGCAGCCCGGGCGGGACGCCGCAAGAGACCCAGTACTTC. Translating it yields CASSPGGTPQETQYF.

This chain uses TRBV20-1 with TRBJ2-5; 12 bases map to TRBD2. Looked up from germline, CDR1 is DFQATT and CDR2 is SNEGSKA (reference sequence). The CDR3 loop spans 15 amino acids. The ends lost 6 bases at V and 3 bases at J; junction bases unmatched: 8. CDR3 region: CSAPRLAGVKETQYF. In nucleotides, the CDR3 is TGCAGTGCCCCCCGACTAGCGGGAGTTAAAGAGACCCAGTACTTC.

This clonotype was counted between two and nine times. V is TRBV29-1 and J is TRBJ2-7, with 9 positions matching TRBD2. CDR1 and CDR2 from the germline V gene are SQVTM and ANQGSEA. Germline trimming cut 6 bases from V and 3 bases from J; bases unmatched to any gene: 12. This CDR3 comprises 15 residues. The CDR3 spells CSVNLLAGLVYEQYF. The CDR3 nucleotides are TGCAGCGTCAACTTACTAGCGGGTCTCGTCTACGAGCAGTACTTC.

This clonotype was seen more than once but under ten times. The chain carries TRBV6-5 and TRBJ2-5, with 9 bases identical to TRBD1. The end of the DNA is better explained by TRBJ2-7, so the J call may be wrong. Germline V gene lookup returns CDR1 MNHEY and CDR2 SVGAGI. CDR3 length equals 16 residues. The CDR3 loop reads CASSYLGTGPYYEQYF. DNA of the CDR3: TGTGCCAGCAGTTACTTGGGGACAGGGCCTTATTACGAGCAGTACTTC.